A selection of T cell receptor beta chains follows, all from one sample in a study of T cells in localized non-small cell lung cancer. Libraries were prepared by immunoSEQ multiplex PCR; TCRdb keeps only in-frame clonotypes and omits some of them. The data contain 52,000 or so clones, around four fifths of them singletons. The specimen comprised peripheral blood mononuclear cells, sampled before any cancer treatment. These receptors were collected from a man between 40 and 70 years old with stage III lung adenocarcinoma. CDR3s include the opening cysteine and the closing phenylalanine or tryptophan. Fields, in order: CDR3 protein, V gene, J gene, D gene. The D gene is left open where the match is weak.

CASSLWGVSGPSTDTQYF	TRBV7-3	TRBJ2-3	NA
CASTATGGNTGELFF	TRBV19	TRBJ2-2	TRBD1
CASSLGGQETQYF	TRBV5-1	TRBJ2-5	NA
CATRWDRGSNYGYTF	TRBV6-5	TRBJ1-2	TRBD1
CASRRRVGEQYF	TRBV27	TRBJ2-7	NA
CASSTPGLAGGADTQYF	TRBV9	TRBJ2-3	TRBD2
CASSSGQGVGTEAFF	TRBV18	TRBJ1-1	TRBD1
CASSPATGDEQYF	TRBV19	TRBJ2-7	TRBD1
CATSRVEGTYEQYF	TRBV15	TRBJ2-7	NA
CASSEAGTGNNYGYTF	TRBV2	TRBJ1-2	TRBD1
CASSPPGQFYEQYF	TRBV14	TRBJ2-7	TRBD1
CASSLSGGNEQFF	TRBV7-3	TRBJ2-1	NA
CASSSAGNGETQYF	TRBV5-1	TRBJ2-5	NA
CASSLVGYSDPYGYTF	TRBV5-1	TRBJ1-2	NA
CASSLGQGGTDTQYF	TRBV11-3	TRBJ2-3	TRBD1
CASSARGGRGTEAFF	TRBV19	TRBJ1-1	NA
CASSVEGAQGYTF	TRBV5-4	TRBJ1-2	TRBD1
CASSDLGGSYNEQFF	TRBV6-4	TRBJ2-1	NA
CAISPRGSSYNEQFF	TRBV6-6	TRBJ2-1	NA
CASSLRLLKLTEAFF	TRBV9	TRBJ1-1	NA
CASTYSSGTGPYEQYF	TRBV19	TRBJ2-7	NA
CASRFHREGNSPLHF	TRBV11-1	TRBJ1-6	NA
CASSQGGAVLSGELFF	TRBV4-3	TRBJ2-2	NA
CASSPTAGAFNEQFF	TRBV18	TRBJ2-1	NA
CASSLGEALPVNEKLFF	TRBV7-9	TRBJ1-4	NA
CASSLEVHQPQHF	TRBV7-9	TRBJ1-5	NA
CASSLDRDTEAFF	TRBV7-9	TRBJ1-1	NA
CASSVTGTGGEKLFF	TRBV7-9	TRBJ1-4	TRBD1
CASSLTSAEQYF	TRBV28	TRBJ2-7	TRBD2
CASSELAGATDTQYF	TRBV6-1	TRBJ2-3	TRBD2
CASSFGQETQYF	TRBV11-2	TRBJ2-5	NA
CASSLNENLDTQYF	TRBV7-8	TRBJ2-3	NA
CASRPATEAFF	TRBV7-9	TRBJ1-1	NA
CSVSLTQNTEAFF	TRBV29-1	TRBJ1-1	NA
CASSPGGGDQPQHF	TRBV7-8	TRBJ1-5	TRBD1
CASSKGEGRSYEQYF	TRBV21-1	TRBJ2-7	NA
CASSVVGTYNEQFF	TRBV9	TRBJ2-1	NA
CASGLRLTSGYEQYF	TRBV12-5	TRBJ2-7	TRBD2
CASSLSAGGGYETQYF	TRBV7-3	TRBJ2-5	NA
CASSVDRGQGSDTQYF	TRBV9	TRBJ2-3	TRBD1
CASSITSGGLADTQYF	TRBV5-4	TRBJ2-3	TRBD2
CASSLAQSSYEQYF	TRBV11-2	TRBJ2-7	NA
CASSVGDSGVGETQYF	TRBV9	TRBJ2-5	TRBD2
CASSHYNEQFF	TRBV7-9	TRBJ2-1	NA
CASSHEVRADTQYF	TRBV5-8	TRBJ2-3	NA
CASRKEGLDTQYF	TRBV7-9	TRBJ2-3	NA